The 4 T cell receptor beta chains given below trace back to one sample, sequenced in a study of blood T cell repertoires in COVID-19. TCRdb keeps only in-frame clones here, not all; method: immunoSEQ multiplex PCR. The data contain about 150,000 clones, 76% of them seen just once; the ten biggest clones take up about 3.8%. The sequenced sample consisted of peripheral blood. Source of these receptors: a woman of 80 years or more with acute or convalescent COVID-19.

Only one count was recorded for this clone. The chain uses TRBV11-3 and TRBJ2-1, with 9 bases aligning to TRBD2. Germline values: CDR1 SGHNT, CDR2 YENEEA. The J segment lost 0 bases and the V segment lost 8 bases, leaving 14 bases of the junction unmatched. The CDR3 totals 18 residues. The CDR3 protein is CASGRGGGSGSSYNEQFF. The DNA of the CDR3 is TGTGCCAGCGGACGGGGGGGTGGTAGCGGGAGCTCCTACAATGAGCAGTTCTTC.

The gene calls are TRBV11-3 and TRBJ2-5, with 11 nucleotides matching TRBD2. V was pared by 1 base and J by 3 bases, with 4 bases of the junction left unmatched. The CDR3 length is 16 residues. Germline CDR1 SGHNT, CDR2 YENEEA. CDR3 nucleotides: TGTGCCAGCAGCTTAGGGGAACTAGCGGGAGAAGAGACCCAGTACTTC. It specifies CASSLGELAGEETQYF.

The chain is built from TRBV7-8 and TRBJ1-4, with a tentative D call TRBD1 (6 bases). V gave up 1 base and J gave up 0 bases, with 9 bases separating them. Germline lookup yields CDR1 SGHVS and CDR2 FQNEAQ. This CDR3 is 16 amino acids long. The CDR3 spells CASSLVRGATNEKLFF. CDR3 nucleotide sequence: TGTGCCAGCAGCTTAGTCAGGGGCGCAACTAATGAAAAACTGTTTTTT. The full variable domain, its missing parts supplied by reference TRBV7-8 and TRBJ1-4, is GAGVSQSPRYKVAKRGQDVALRCDPISGHVSLFWYQQALGQGPEFLTYFQNEAQLDKSGLPSDRFFAERPEGSVSTLKIQRTQQEDSAVYLCASSLVRGATNEKLFFGSGTQLSVL.

Only one count was recorded for this clone. The rearrangement joins TRBV5-1 to TRBJ2-7; 10 positions match TRBD1. With V trimmed by 4 bases and J by 3 bases, 7 bases remained unmatched. Germline loops: CDR1 SGHRS, CDR2 YFSETQ. The CDR3 has 15 residues. CDR3 loop: CASSQGQGGVYEQYF. The CDR3 DNA reads as TGCGCCAGCAGCCAAGGACAGGGGGGGGTCTACGAGCAGTACTTC.